This T cell receptor (beta chain) was retrieved from a study of shared clonotypes between healthy human individuals. The overall study: CD4 naive cells filled three plates per donor, CD4 memory three, CD8 naive two and CD8 memory one.

The V and J ends lost 5 bases and 4 bases, in that order; junction bases with no gene match: 6. The germline gives CDR1 MNHEY, CDR2 SVGAGI. The CDR3 length is 14 residues. Generated by immunoSEQ multiplex PCR, the TCRdb table keeps only in-frame clones and is missing some. Here the sample spans over a million clones, approximately 80% being singletons. Material: memory CD4+ T cells from PBMCs. Subset described: CD45RA-negative fraction. This chain joins TRBV6-5 and TRBJ2-7, with 9 bases that match TRBD2. The sequence came from a man aged 18 to 29 in good health. Some clones in this sample may be carry-over from other donors' samples. The CDR3 region is CASSRGLARYEQYF. Written as DNA, the CDR3 is TGTGCCAGCAGTCGCGGACTAGCGAGGTACGAGCAGTACTTC.